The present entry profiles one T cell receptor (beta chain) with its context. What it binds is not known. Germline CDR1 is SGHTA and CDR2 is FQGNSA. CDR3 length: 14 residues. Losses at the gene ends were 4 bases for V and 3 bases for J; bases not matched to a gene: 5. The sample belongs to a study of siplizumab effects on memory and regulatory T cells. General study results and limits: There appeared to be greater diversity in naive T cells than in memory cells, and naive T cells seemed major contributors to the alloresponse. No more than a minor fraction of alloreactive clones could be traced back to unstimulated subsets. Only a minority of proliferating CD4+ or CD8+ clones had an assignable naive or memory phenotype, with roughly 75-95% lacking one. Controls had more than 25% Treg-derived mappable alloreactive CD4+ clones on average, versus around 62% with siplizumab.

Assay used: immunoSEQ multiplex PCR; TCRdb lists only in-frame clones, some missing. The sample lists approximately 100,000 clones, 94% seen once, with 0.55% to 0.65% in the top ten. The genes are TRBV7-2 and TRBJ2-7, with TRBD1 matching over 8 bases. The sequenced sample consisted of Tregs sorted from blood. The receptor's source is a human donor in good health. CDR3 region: CASSSRTGFYEQYF. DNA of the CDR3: TGTGCCAGCAGCTCCCGGACAGGGTTCTACGAGCAGTACTTC.